The rows below give T cell receptor beta chains drawn from one sample of a study of siplizumab effects on memory and regulatory T cells. No antigen has been identified for these receptors. The data were produced by immunoSEQ multiplex PCR, yet TCRdb's version contains in-frame clones alone and is incomplete. The table lists fewer than 25,000 clones, approximately 40% of them singletons. The sample consisted of CFSE-low (dividing) CD4+ T cells sorted from an allogeneic mixed lymphocyte reaction. The receptors derive from a human donor in good health; the cells came from an allogeneic mixed lymphocyte reaction. Some clones in this sample may be carry-over from other donors' samples. The CDR3 runs from the conserved cysteine through the conserved F or W. D genes are given only for firm matches. Size values are once, few and many counts, or a class for expanded clones, and some rows have none.

>medium-sized|TRBV18|.|TRBJ1-1
CASSPLDEAFF
TGTGCCAGCTCACCATTGGACGAAGCTTTCTTT
>medium-sized|TRBV18|.|TRBJ2-1
CASSTLLANEQFF
TGTGCCAGCTCAACCCTACTAGCCAATGAGCAGTTCTTC
>.|TRBV6-5|.|TRBJ2-3
CASSYLYGVTDTQYF
TGTGCCAGCAGTTACCTTTACGGAGTCACAGATACGCAGTATTTT
>.|TRBV12-1|.|TRBJ2-7
CASSPPVSYEQYF
TGTGCCAGCAGCCCCCCGGTCTCCTACGAGCAGTACTTC
>.|TRBV9|TRBD1|TRBJ1-4
CASSPRTGGGGGEKLFF
TGTGCCAGCAGCCCACGGACAGGGGGCGGCGGTGGAGAAAAACTGTTTTTT
>medium-sized|TRBV2|TRBD1|TRBJ1-2
CASSELGQRNYGYTF
TGTGCCAGCAGTGAATTGGGACAGCGTAACTATGGCTACACCTTC
>.|TRBV5-6|.|TRBJ1-2
CASSLVSFLTGYTF
TGTGCCAGCAGCTTGGTCTCCTTCCTGACAGGCTACACCTTC
>.|TRBV15|.|TRBJ1-2
CATSRDRGAYGYTF
TGTGCCACCAGCAGAGATCGAGGAGCCTATGGCTACACCTTC
>.|TRBV5-1|TRBD1|TRBJ1-1
CASSTRQGALYNTEAFF
TGCGCCAGCAGCACTAGACAGGGGGCGTTGTATAACACTGAAGCTTTCTTT
>.|TRBV5-1|TRBD1|TRBJ2-2
CASSLRPGQEVTGELFF
TGCGCCAGCAGCTTAAGACCGGGACAGGAGGTGACCGGGGAGCTGTTTTTT
>.|TRBV6-5|TRBD1|TRBJ1-2
CASSTWQGDYGYTF
TGTGCCAGCAGCACCTGGCAGGGGGACTATGGCTACACCTTC
>.|TRBV5-1|.|TRBJ1-1
CASSLAGAFTEAFF
TGCGCCAGCAGCTTGGCCGGGGCATTCACTGAAGCTTTCTTT
>.|TRBV28|.|TRBJ1-1
CASSLIGGGRNTEAFF
TGTGCCAGCAGTTTAATCGGTGGGGGCAGGAACACTGAAGCTTTCTTT
>few|TRBV7-2|TRBD1|TRBJ2-1
CASSRDSYNEQFF
TGTGCCAGCAGCAGGGACAGTTACAATGAGCAGTTCTTC
>.|TRBV11-3|.|TRBJ1-6
CASSFVNNSPLHF
TGTGCCAGCAGCTTCGTGAATAATTCACCCCTCCACTTT
>.|TRBV5-6|.|TRBJ1-2
CASSFTANYGYTF
TGTGCCAGCAGCTTCACCGCCAACTATGGCTACACCTTC
>.|TRBV11-2|.|TRBJ2-2
CASSLDGLDTGELFF
TGTGCCAGCAGCTTAGATGGGTTGGACACCGGGGAGCTGTTTTTT
>.|TRBV20-1|.|TRBJ2-1
CRGVWGEEQFF
TGCAGGGGGGTGTGGGGGGAGGAGCAGTTCTTC
>few|TRBV6-5|TRBD1|TRBJ2-5
CASSYWDSQETQYF
TGTGCCAGCAGTTACTGGGACAGTCAAGAGACCCAGTACTTC
>.|TRBV5-1|.|TRBJ1-3
CASSLVGLGNTIYF
TGCGCCAGCAGCTTGGTAGGGCTCGGAAACACCATATATTTT
>.|TRBV4-2|.|TRBJ1-5
CASSRRGIGEPQHF
TGTGCCAGCAGCCGGAGGGGGATCGGGGAGCCCCAGCATTTT
>.|TRBV6-5|.|TRBJ2-6
CASSNLRLDVLTF
TGTGCCAGCAGTAACCTCCGGCTGGACGTCCTGACTTTC
>once|TRBV11-2|.|TRBJ2-7
CASSFTGVYEQYF
TGTGCCAGCAGCTTTACAGGCGTCTACGAGCAGTACTTC
>medium-sized|TRBV19|.|TRBJ1-5
CASSFLNQPQHF
TGTGCCAGTAGTTTTCTCAATCAGCCCCAGCATTTT
>few|TRBV5-4|.|TRBJ1-2
CASSLAGQNYGYTF
TGTGCCAGCAGCTTGGCTGGACAGAACTATGGCTACACCTTC
>.|TRBV6-5|.|TRBJ2-3
CASSYQESGWPDTQYF
TGTGCCAGCAGTTACCAGGAGTCGGGATGGCCAGATACGCAGTATTTT
>.|TRBV11-1|TRBD1|TRBJ2-2
CASSLFGDRAGTGELFF
TGTGCCAGCAGCTTATTCGGGGACAGGGCCGGCACCGGGGAGCTGTTTTTT
>.|TRBV6-5|.|TRBJ1-5
CASSYSRETNQPQHF
TGTGCCAGCAGTTACTCTAGGGAAACCAATCAGCCCCAGCATTTT
>medium-sized|TRBV27|TRBD2|TRBJ2-5
CASSLTSGNQETQYF
TGTGCCAGCAGTCTAACTAGCGGGAACCAAGAGACCCAGTACTTC
>.|TRBV19|.|TRBJ2-5
CASSIGTAETQYF
TGTGCCAGTAGTATCGGGACGGCAGAGACCCAGTACTTC
>few|TRBV5-4|.|TRBJ1-5
CASSFGPVRNQPQHF
TGTGCCAGCAGCTTCGGACCAGTACGGAATCAGCCCCAGCATTTT
>few|TRBV4-2|TRBD1|TRBJ2-5
CASSQDRYGTGVNGETQYF
TGTGCCAGCAGCCAAGACCGCTACGGGACAGGGGTTAATGGAGAGACCCAGTACTTC
>.|TRBV23-1|TRBD1|TRBJ1-5
CASGGQGSQPQHF
TGCGCCAGCGGGGGACAGGGAAGTCAGCCCCAGCATTTT
>few|TRBV7-9|.|TRBJ1-3
CASSFGGFSGNTIYF
TGTGCCAGCAGCTTTGGGGGGTTCTCTGGAAACACCATATATTTT
>many|TRBV11-2|.|TRBJ1-3
CASSLVRSGNTIYF
TGTGCCAGCAGCTTAGTAAGGAGTGGAAACACCATATATTTT
>few|TRBV7-9|.|TRBJ2-7
CASSPRFGAYEQYF
TGTGCCAGCAGCCCGCGATTCGGGGCCTACGAGCAGTACTTC
>medium-sized|TRBV27|TRBD1|TRBJ1-5
CASSPGDSWAQPQHF
TGTGCCAGCAGCCCAGGGGACAGCTGGGCTCAGCCCCAGCATTTT
>few|TRBV5-1|.|TRBJ2-3
CASSLSGFTDTQYF
TGCGCCAGCAGCCTTAGCGGTTTCACAGATACGCAGTATTTT
>.|TRBV19|.|TRBJ1-2
CASRDSAAGYTF
TGTGCCAGTAGGGACAGCGCGGCGGGCTACACCTTC
>few|TRBV11-3|.|TRBJ2-7
CASSFGYGEQYF
TGTGCCAGCAGCTTTGGTTACGGGGAGCAGTACTTC
>.|TRBV19|.|TRBJ2-7
CASSDGAQRNEQYF
TGTGCCAGTAGCGACGGGGCCCAAAGGAACGAGCAGTACTTC
>few|TRBV18|TRBD1|TRBJ1-1
CASSHTGTGDLATEAFF
TGTGCCAGCTCACATACCGGGACAGGGGACCTGGCCACTGAAGCTTTCTTT
>.|TRBV18|.|TRBJ1-1
CASSPLGDGTEAFF
TGTGCCAGCTCACCACTAGGGGACGGAACTGAAGCTTTCTTT